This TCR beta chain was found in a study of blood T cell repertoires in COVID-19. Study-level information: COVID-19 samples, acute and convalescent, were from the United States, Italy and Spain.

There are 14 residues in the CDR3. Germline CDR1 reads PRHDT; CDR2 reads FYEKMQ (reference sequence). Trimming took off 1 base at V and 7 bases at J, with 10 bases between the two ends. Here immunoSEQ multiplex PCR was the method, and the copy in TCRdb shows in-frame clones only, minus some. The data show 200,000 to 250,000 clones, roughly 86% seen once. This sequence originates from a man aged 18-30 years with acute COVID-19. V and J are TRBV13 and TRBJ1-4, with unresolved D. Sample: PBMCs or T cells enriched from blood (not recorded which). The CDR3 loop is CASSLAGAFEKLFF. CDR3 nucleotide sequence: TGTGCCAGCAGCTTAGCAGGTGCCTTTGAAAAACTGTTTTTT.